Shown below are 15 T cell receptor beta chains from a single sample sequenced in a study of CD8 T cells in Susac syndrome. Roughly 0.45 to 1 ug RNA was reverse transcribed with random hexamers. Each CDR3 protein is one row after TCRdb ran MiXCR on the immunoSEQ multiplex PCR reads. The data contain about 120,000 distinct CDR3 sequences, 85% to 95% of them singletons. The sequenced material came from CD8+ T cells from PBMCs. All receptors come from a human donor in good health.

The CDR3 DNA reads as TGTGCCAGCAGCGCGCCGGGACTCACTGCGGCTACGCAGTATTTT. It codes for CASSAPGLTAATQYF. This chain links TRBV3-1 with TRBJ2-3; D is possibly TRBD2 (6 bases). Germline V gene data show CDR1 as LGHDT and CDR2 as YNNKEL (reference sequence). CDR3 size: 15 residues. Trimming took off 5 bases at V and 8 bases at J, with 20 bases between the two ends.

In its sample, this clonotype was seen a few times. The chain recombines TRBV19 with TRBJ1-2; TRBD1 agrees at 7 bases. Per germline, CDR1 LNHDA and CDR2 SQIVND (reference sequence). V dropped 6 bases and J dropped 4; count of bases not matched to a gene: 2. This CDR3 is 12 amino acids long. The CDR3 nucleotides are TGTGCCAGTAGCGGGACAGCCTATGGCTACACCTTC. The encoded protein is CASSGTAYGYTF.

The V gene is TRBV11-2, the J gene TRBJ2-1; D possibly corresponds to TRBD1 (6 bases). The length of the CDR3 is 13 residues. The germline V gene encodes CDR1 SGHAT and CDR2 FQNNGV. V was cut by 5 bases and J by 7 bases, with 12 bases left in between. CDR3 amino acids: CASSLQGRNEQFF. CDR3 in DNA: TGTGCCAGCAGCCTACAGGGTCGAAATGAGCAGTTCTTC.

The rearrangement joins TRBV29-1 to TRBJ2-7; the match to TRBD1 covers 7 bases. Germline loops: CDR1 SQVTM, CDR2 ANQGSEA. Germline trimming cut 4 bases from V and 4 bases from J; bases unmatched to any gene: 7. CDR3 length: 13 amino acids. This CDR3 reads CSVGTGEIYEQYF. The DNA of the CDR3 is TGCAGCGTTGGCACAGGGGAGATTTACGAGCAGTACTTC.

The gene calls are TRBV4-3 and TRBJ2-6; 9 bases fit TRBD1. V lost 0 bases and J lost 0; bases outside the gene matches: 9. The germline CDR1 and CDR2 sequences are LGHNA and YSLEER. This CDR3 comprises 20 residues. Here the CDR3 reads CASSQEPMTGGFSGANVLTF. DNA of the CDR3: TGCGCCAGCAGCCAAGAGCCAATGACAGGGGGTTTCTCTGGGGCCAACGTCCTGACTTTC.

The rearrangement links TRBV29-1 to TRBJ2-1; TRBD2 aligns across 12 bases. V lost 0 bases, J lost 6 bases, and 6 bases stayed unmatched. Germline values: CDR1 SQVTM, CDR2 ANQGSEA. CDR3 length equals 16 residues. CDR3 amino acids: CSVEDLASGRANEQFF. The DNA of the CDR3 is TGCAGCGTTGAAGATTTGGCTAGCGGGAGGGCCAATGAGCAGTTCTTC.

CDR3 loop: CSVDDGLAGPQETQYF. The CDR3, as DNA: TGCAGCGTTGATGACGGGCTAGCGGGGCCCCAAGAGACCCAGTACTTC. V is TRBV29-1 and J is TRBJ2-5; 9 positions agree with TRBD2. The CDR3 has 16 residues. From germline, CDR1 is SQVTM and CDR2 ANQGSEA. V was pared by 3 bases and J by 1 base, with 9 bases of the junction left unmatched.

The chain carries TRBV11-2 and TRBJ2-4; TRBD2 aligns across 10 bases. CDR3 length: 20 amino acids. J lost 0 bases, V lost 4 bases, and 15 bases had no gene match. The V gene's germline CDR1 is SGHAT and CDR2 FQNNGV. CDR3 nucleotide sequence: TGTGCCAGCAGCTCCAAACCCATAGCGGGGGGCCTACTAGCCAAAAACATTCAGTACTTC. It encodes CASSSKPIAGGLLAKNIQYF.

V gene TRBV5-5 combines with J gene TRBJ2-7, with 10 bases lining up with TRBD1. The CDR3 covers 15 residues. The junction had 5 bases not matched to a gene; V was cut back by 1 base and J by 4 bases. Looked up from germline, CDR1 is SGHKS and CDR2 is YYEKEE (reference sequence). DNA of the CDR3: TGTGCCAGCAGCTTGTCCGGGACAGGGGTTTACGAGCAGTACTTC. Its protein is CASSLSGTGVYEQYF.

The chain has TRBV7-9 and TRBJ1-1, with no clear D. This CDR3 is 13 amino acids long. V shed 0 bases and J shed 6 bases, with 8 bases lying between them. Germline CDR1 reads SEHNR; CDR2 reads FQNEAQ (reference sequence). CDR3 in DNA: TGTGCCAGCAGCTTAGCCCAGAGGGCTGAAGCTTTCTTT. Its protein product is CASSLAQRAEAFF.

This clonotype came up once. CDR3 bases: TGTGCCAGCAGCTTGGATGTGAATCTGGTTTCACCCCTCCACTTT. Encoded protein: CASSLDVNLVSPLHF. The chain links TRBV5-4 to TRBJ1-6; D uncertain. The V gene lost 0 bases and the J gene lost 9 bases, with 13 bases spanning the gap. The length of the CDR3 is 15 residues. Per the germline V gene, CDR1 is SGHNT and CDR2 is YYREEE (reference sequence). Full variable domain (rest looked up from reference TRBV5-4 and TRBJ1-6): ETGVTQSPTHLIKTRGQQVTLRCSSQSGHNTVSWYQQALGQGPQFIFQYYREEENGRGNFPPRFSGLQFPNYSSELNVNALELDDSALYLCASSLDVNLVSPLHFGNGTRLTVT.

This rearrangement joins TRBV9 to TRBJ1-6, with TRBD1 identical over 7 bases. The CDR3 runs to 16 residues. J was trimmed by 6 bases and V by 4 bases; bases with no gene match: 10. Germline CDR1 is SGDLS and CDR2 is YYNGEE. CDR3 DNA sequence: TGTGCCAGCAGCCCAGAACCAGGGGGAACTAATTCACCCCTCCACTTT. Its translation: CASSPEPGGTNSPLHF.

The J gene is TRBJ1-1, the V gene TRBV6-5; a weak D match, TRBD1 (5 bases). The CDR3 has 14 amino acids. CDR1 and CDR2 from the germline V gene are MNHEY and SVGAGI. V lost 6 bases and J lost 3, with 14 bases in between. The CDR3 loop reads CASRSAGRDTEAFF. CDR3 sequence (DNA): TGTGCCAGCAGGTCGGCGGGGCGGGACACTGAAGCTTTCTTT.

The chain carries TRBV5-1 and TRBJ2-5; 8 bases match TRBD2. With V trimmed by 0 bases and J by 1 base, 11 bases remained unmatched. The CDR3 length is 18 residues. Per the germline V gene, CDR1 is SGHRS and CDR2 is YFSETQ. The CDR3 sequence: CASSLDPAGVGRQETQYF. CDR3 in DNA: TGCGCCAGCAGCTTGGACCCAGCGGGGGTCGGTCGCCAAGAGACCCAGTACTTC. The full variable domain, its missing parts supplied by reference TRBV5-1 and TRBJ2-5, is KAGVTQTPRYLIKTRGQQVTLSCSPISGHRSVSWYQQTPGQGLQFLFEYFSETQRNKGNFPGRFSGRQFSNSRSEMNVSTLELGDSALYLCASSLDPAGVGRQETQYFGPGTRLLVL.

V usage is TRBV20-1 and J usage is TRBJ1-2; D is unresolved. Germline-derived CDR1 and CDR2 are DFQATT and SNEGSKA (reference sequence). Trimming cost V 2 bases and J 3 bases, with 16 bases left between them. The CDR3 contains 15 residues. In DNA, the CDR3 is TGCAGTGCTAGAAATTTCCAGTTGGGTGACTATGGCTACACCTTC. Translation: CSARNFQLGDYGYTF.